This T cell receptor beta chain was obtained from a study of T cell changes during pregnancy in multiple sclerosis. Trimming at V came to 4 bases and at J to 7 bases, leaving 10 bases not matched to a gene. Looked up from germline, CDR1 is ENHRY and CDR2 is SYGVKD. This CDR3 contains 15 residues. Repertoires were generated with immunoSEQ multiplex PCR, while TCRdb's copy carries only in-frame clones and drops some. Here the sample spans tens of thousands of clones, approximately 92% being singletons. This clone has only one observation. This TCR was recovered from a female donor with multiple sclerosis, enrolled in a pregnancy study. V gene TRBV10-3 combines with J gene TRBJ1-5; 7 bases are a match to TRBD1. The sample in question was peripheral blood, obtained in the first trimester of pregnancy. The chain's CDR3 is CAISADRSLRQPQHF. CDR3 coding DNA: TGTGCCATCAGTGCGGACAGGTCGTTGAGGCAGCCCCAGCATTTT.